The subject of this entry is one T cell receptor (beta chain). The primer mix had 60 Vbeta and 13 Jbeta primers. Method: immunoSEQ multiplex PCR; TCRdb's copy keeps in-frame clones and lacks some. Of approximately 100,000 clones listed, roughly 75% are singletons. The CDR3 sequence is 14 residues long. Looked up from germline, CDR1 is MNHEY and CDR2 is SMNVEV (reference sequence). Trimming took 3 bases from V and 5 from J, leaving 13 bases between them. This sample was included in a study of cytomegalovirus exposure and HLA in healthy donors. The wider study: Genotyping of under 500 donors showed that about 79% belonged to the Caucasian-associated ancestry cluster.

Sequenced: PBMCs. The chain combines TRBV27 with TRBJ1-1, with no clear D. This TCR was sampled from a male donor in good health and CMV-seropositive. The CDR3 region has the DNA TGTGCCAGCAGTTTGCGTCAATTCCTAACTGAAGCTTTCTTT. Protein product: CASSLRQFLTEAFF.